This paragraph reports one T cell receptor (beta chain). This specimen belongs to a study of brain T cells in children with intractable seizures. Assay: immunoSEQ multiplex PCR; the TCRdb copy retains only in-frame clones and omits some. The sample contains approximately 40,000 clones, around 90% of which appear only once. Only cases whose brain tissue showed the highest T cell transcript signatures were sequenced. The CDR3 runs to 14 residues. Per the germline V gene, CDR1 is GTSNPN and CDR2 is SVGIG (reference sequence). Trimming removed 2 bases from V and 3 bases from J, with 11 bases in between. This specimen was peripheral blood, taken at surgery. The sequence came from a girl aged 2 to 10 with tuberous sclerosis and intractable seizures. J is TRBJ1-5 and V is TRBV30; D is ambiguous. The CDR3: CAWSLGRVNQPQHF. Here the CDR3 DNA reads TGTGCCTGGAGTCTAGGGAGGGTCAATCAGCCCCAGCATTTT. Looking up the rest from reference TRBV30 and TRBJ1-5 gives the full variable domain: SQTIHQWPATLVQPVGSPLSLECTVEGTSNPNLYWYRQAAGRGLQLLFYSVGIGQISSEVPQNLSASRPQDRQFILSSKKLLLSDSGFYLCAWSLGRVNQPQHFGDGTRLSIL.